The clone carrying this TCR beta chain ranks as large. Its specificity is not known. V lost 3 bases and J lost 3, with 8 bases in between. The CDR3 extends over 13 amino acids. CDR1 LNHDA and CDR2 SQIVND come from the germline V gene (reference sequence). The QIAseq Immune Repertoire TCR panel built the libraries from around 15 ng of total RNA. TCRdb analysed the reads with MiXCR anew, one entry per CDR3 protein. The table records about 620 distinct CDR3 sequences, around 8.9% of them present only once. This sample was included in a study of circulating CD8 cells and anti-PD-1 response in melanoma. Background on the study: Every 2 weeks, patients got 3 mg/kg nivolumab intravenously. Complete or partial response defined responders; stable or progressive disease, non-responders.

Sorting of live CD3+CD8+TCRalphabeta+ cells by PD-1 and/or TIGIT gave four subsets. General study points: Under 7% of TRB clonotypes were shared between subsets at M1.

This clonotype was sampled from a human donor with melanoma. The sequencing used CD8+ T cells from PBMCs, collected at baseline or after one month of anti-PD-1 therapy (not recorded which). This sequence joins TRBV19 and TRBJ1-2; the D is unclear. Here the CDR3 reads CASSMVRDYGYTF. The DNA for the CDR3 is TGTGCCAGTAGTATGGTCAGAGACTATGGCTACACCTTC.